These 9 T cell receptor beta chains were sequenced from one sample in a study of immune cell composition in non-small cell lung cancer. Sequencing was performed with immunoSEQ multiplex PCR; in TCRdb, only in-frame clones are kept and a portion is missing. The table records nearly 7,000 clones, under 75% of them present only once. Sequenced material: lung tumor tissue. Receptor source: a human donor with non-small cell lung cancer.

This clone came up once. This specimen includes other DNA sequences encoding the same CDR3. This chain joins TRBV4-1 and TRBJ2-5; 7 bases are a match to TRBD2. Germline lookup yields CDR1 MGHRA and CDR2 YSYEKL. The CDR3 has 16 amino acids. V shed 4 bases, J shed 1 base, and the junction held 9 bases outside the gene matches. DNA of the CDR3: TGCGCCAGCAGCCCTTCAGCGGGGTTAAGCCAAGAGACCCAGTACTTC. Amino acids: CASSPSAGLSQETQYF.

The chain links TRBV10-3 to TRBJ2-5; tentative D call: TRBD2 (5 bases). In germline, CDR1 is ENHRY, CDR2 SYGVKD. V was cut by 3 bases and J by 2 bases, with 10 bases left in between. The CDR3 contains 14 residues. CDR3 in amino acids: CAISEGAEQETQYF. The CDR3 region has the DNA TGTGCCATCAGTGAAGGAGCGGAACAAGAGACCCAGTACTTC.

This chain links TRBV30 with TRBJ2-3; 13 bases fit TRBD2. Per the germline V gene, CDR1 is GTSNPN and CDR2 is SVGIG (reference sequence). Germline trimming cut 3 bases from V and 5 bases from J; bases unmatched to any gene: 8. The CDR3 is 16 residues long. CDR3 DNA: TGTGCCTGGAGGGGGGGACTAGCGGGGCCGAGAGATACGCAGTATTTT. Its translation is CAWRGGLAGPRDTQYF.

V and J are TRBV19 and TRBJ1-2; D not resolved. Germline values: CDR1 LNHDA, CDR2 SQIVND (reference sequence). The CDR3 consists of 15 residues. Trimming cost V 1 base and J 4 bases, with 13 bases left between them. CDR3: CASSIGITRLYGYTF. The DNA for the CDR3 is TGTGCCAGTAGTATAGGGATTACTAGACTCTATGGCTACACCTTC.

CDR3 DNA: TGTGCCAGCAGCACGTGGGGGAGACTAGGCACAGATACGCAGTATTTT. Its translation: CASSTWGRLGTDTQYF. The rearrangement joins TRBV9 to TRBJ2-3; TRBD2 is a possible D gene (6 bases). Germline V gene data show CDR1 as SGDLS and CDR2 as YYNGEE. CDR3 length: 16 amino acids. The V end lost 4 bases, the J end lost 1 base, and 16 bases lay between the germline ends. Full variable domain (remainder filled in from reference TRBV9 and TRBJ2-3): DSGVTQTPKHLITATGQRVTLRCSPRSGDLSVYWYQQSLDQGLQFLIQYYNGEERAKGNILERFSAQQFPDLHSELNLSSLELGDSALYFCASSTWGRLGTDTQYFGPGTRLTVL.

The chain joins TRBV5-1 to TRBJ1-4; D is possibly TRBD1 (5 bases). Germline loops: CDR1 SGHRS, CDR2 YFSETQ. Trimming cost V 7 bases and J 8 bases, with 15 bases left between them. The CDR3 covers 13 residues. CDR3 DNA sequence: TGCGCCAGCGCCCCGGGGGAGCGGGAAAAACTGTTTTTT. This encodes CASAPGEREKLFF. The complete variable domain, with remaining parts taken from reference TRBV5-1 and TRBJ1-4, reads KAGVTQTPRYLIKTRGQQVTLSCSPISGHRSVSWYQQTPGQGLQFLFEYFSETQRNKGNFPGRFSGRQFSNSRSEMNVSTLELGDSALYLCASAPGEREKLFFGSGTQLSVL.

The rearrangement links TRBV6-1 to TRBJ1-5, with 7 bases matching TRBD1. Trimming took 4 bases from V and 6 from J; bases not matched to a gene: 3. Per the germline V gene, CDR1 is MNHNS and CDR2 is SASEGT. The CDR3 consists of 13 residues. For the CDR3, the DNA is TGTGCCAGCAGTGGCAGGGGGGTTCAGCCCCAGCATTTT. It encodes CASSGRGVQPQHF.

The rearrangement links TRBV12-1 to TRBJ2-7; TRBD2, the table's D call, lacks a check against the DNA. TRBV12-1 is a known pseudogene. The CDR3 runs to 18 residues. The DNA for the CDR3 is TGTGCCAGCAGCCCCAAACCCGGGACTAGCAGTGGCGCCTACGAGCAGTACTTC. Its translation is CASSPKPGTSSGAYEQYF.

The chain couples TRBV5-4 to TRBJ2-1; 10 nucleotides line up with TRBD2. From germline, CDR1 is SGHNT and CDR2 YYREEE (reference sequence). There are 17 residues in the CDR3. The ends lost 0 bases at V and 2 bases at J; junction bases unmatched: 5. The CDR3 nucleotides read TGTGCCAGCAGCTTGGGGCTAGCGGGAGTTGCCTACAATGAGCAGTTCTTC. This translates into CASSLGLAGVAYNEQFF.